This TCR beta chain was profiled in a study of response to subunit inactivated influenza vaccine. A single record per CDR3 protein comes from TCRdb applying MiXCR to the RT-PCR reads. The sample has 710,000 or so distinct CDR3 sequences, around 14% seen once. CDR1 is LGHNA and CDR2 is YNFKEQ in the germline V gene. The CDR3 loop spans 20 amino acids. Germline trimming cut 3 bases from V and 3 bases from J; bases unmatched to any gene: 19. The rearrangement joins TRBV4-2 to TRBJ2-2, with 7 positions matching TRBD2. The clonotype originates from a man between 45 and 60 years old who received an inactivated influenza vaccine. Sample: PBMCs from blood, taken 11 to 12 days after vaccination. DNA of the CDR3: TGTGCCAGCAGCCACACTCCGGGACTAATGGGAAAGGGAGACACCGGGGAGCTGTTTTTT. Translated: CASSHTPGLMGKGDTGELFF.